This T cell receptor (beta chain) appears in the sequencing data of a study of T cell responses to AZD1222 COVID-19 vaccine. Profiling relied on immunoSEQ multiplex PCR, and the TCRdb table lists in-frame clones only, not all of them. The sample holds 120,000 or so clones, about 92% seen once. This CDR3 comprises 16 residues. Trimming took off 5 bases at V and 3 bases at J, with 18 bases between the two ends. In germline, CDR1 is KGHDR, CDR2 SFDVKD. The chain couples TRBV24-1 to TRBJ1-2; possibly TRBD1 for D (6 bases). The source was peripheral blood, collected on day 0 of AZD1222 vaccination. This receptor was identified in an adult in good health. Here the CDR3 DNA reads TGTGCCACCAGTGGTCCCGAAACAGGGATCGACTATGGCTACACCTTC. This encodes CATSGPETGIDYGYTF.